The 27 T cell receptor beta chains below were found in one sample sequenced in a study of shared clonotypes between healthy human individuals. Assay: immunoSEQ multiplex PCR; the TCRdb copy retains only in-frame clones and omits some. The table has 700,000 or so clones, around 72% seen once; the top ten hold about 1.8%. Sequencing was done on a sample of memory CD4+ T cells sorted from blood. Subset: CD45RA-negative fraction. Receptor source: a woman in her 30s in good health.

The chain is built from TRBV13 and TRBJ2-1; D possibly corresponds to TRBD1 (6 bases). The CDR3 is made up of 15 amino acids. The V gene lost 1 base and the J gene lost 9 bases, with 16 bases spanning the gap. Looked up from germline, CDR1 is PRHDT and CDR2 is FYEKMQ (reference sequence). This CDR3 is CASSLDVQGQGEQFF. CDR3 bases: TGTGCCAGCAGCTTAGACGTTCAGGGGCAGGGTGAGCAGTTCTTC.

The gene calls are TRBV27 and TRBJ1-4; a possible D gene is TRBD1 (5 bases). Trimming left V 5 bases short and J 5 bases short, with 18 bases between. This CDR3 region has 16 residues. Germline loops: CDR1 MNHEY, CDR2 SMNVEV (reference sequence). Here the CDR3 DNA reads TGTGCCAGCAGTGGAAGGGGCCAGACGCGGAATGAAAAACTGTTTTTT. It encodes CASSGRGQTRNEKLFF.

The rearrangement joins TRBV13 to TRBJ2-3; no reliable D call. The germline V and J ends were trimmed by 4 bases and 5 bases, with 16 bases remaining between them. The CDR3 is 15 residues long. In germline, CDR1 is PRHDT, CDR2 FYEKMQ (reference sequence). The CDR3 nucleotides are TGTGCCAGCAGCTCCACTGGTTCGAGAAAAGATACGCAGTATTTT. Translation gives CASSSTGSRKDTQYF.

The V call is TRBV7-3, the J call TRBJ1-1, with D unclear. The germline CDR1 and CDR2 sequences are SGHTA and FQGTGA. The CDR3 runs to 13 residues. Trimming stripped 5 bases from V and 3 bases from J, with 10 bases between. The CDR3 sequence is CASSQAWDTEAFF. In DNA form, the CDR3 reads TGTGCCAGCAGCCAGGCCTGGGACACTGAAGCTTTCTTT.

This clone was observed a few times. The chain links TRBV2 to TRBJ1-5; TRBD1 is a possible D gene (5 bases). Germline V gene lookup returns CDR1 SNHLY and CDR2 FYNNEI. With 4 bases removed from V and 6 bases from J, the gap between germline ends came to 13 bases. This CDR3 comprises 14 residues. CDR3 DNA: TGTGCCAGCAGTGCCGGGGGTTTAGGTCAGCCCCAGCATTTT. It translates to CASSAGGLGQPQHF.

This clone showed up many times. In nucleotides, the CDR3 is TGTGCCAGCAGCCAGGAGGGAGGGCGGGGACAGCCCCAGCATTTT. Amino acid sequence: CASSQEGGRGQPQHF. The rearrangement uses TRBV4-2 and TRBJ1-5; D remains unclear. CDR1 LGHNA and CDR2 YNFKEQ come from the germline V gene. Trimming left V 3 bases short and J 7 bases short, with 16 bases between. The CDR3 sequence is 15 residues long.

This clone has a handful of counts. This sequence joins TRBV18 and TRBJ2-3; perhaps TRBD2 as D (6 bases). The CDR3 sequence is 17 residues long. The germline V and J ends were trimmed by 4 bases and 2 bases, with 19 bases remaining between them. CDR1 is KGHSH, CDR2 LQKENI, per germline. Written as DNA, the CDR3 is TGTGCCAGCTCACAAAACCGGGACTCCCACAACACAGATACGCAGTATTTT. As protein: CASSQNRDSHNTDTQYF.

The chain couples TRBV5-1 to TRBJ1-1; 8 bases are shared with TRBD1. Germline CDR1 is SGHRS and CDR2 is YFSETQ. Germline trimming cut 4 bases from V and 2 bases from J; bases unmatched to any gene: 4. The CDR3 sequence is 14 residues long. The CDR3 is CASSAGQANTEAFF. The CDR3, as DNA: TGCGCCAGCAGCGCGGGACAGGCAAACACTGAAGCTTTCTTT.

The J gene is TRBJ2-2, the V gene TRBV7-9, with 10 bases matching TRBD1. Trimming cost V 5 bases and J 5 bases; bases outside gene matches: 8. CDR1 is SEHNR and CDR2 is FQNEAQ in the germline V gene (reference sequence). The CDR3 has 16 residues. CDR3 protein: CASSPRQGASTGELFF. Written as DNA, the CDR3 is TGTGCCAGCAGCCCCCGACAGGGGGCGAGTACCGGGGAGCTGTTTTTT.

The chain combines TRBV7-3 with TRBJ2-1; TRBD2 matches at 12 bases. The CDR3 contains 17 residues. The germline V gene encodes CDR1 SGHTA and CDR2 FQGTGA. V was clipped by 5 bases and J by 10 bases; unmatched bases: 15. The CDR3 nucleotides read TGTGCCAGCAGCGAGACAGTCGGGCTAGCGGGAGGGGAAGAGCAGTTCTTC. Encoded protein: CASSETVGLAGGEEQFF.

This clone was recorded only once. This chain links TRBV10-3 with TRBJ2-7, with D perhaps TRBD1 or TRBD2 (5 bases each). The ends were cut back, 0 bases at V and 7 bases at J, with 16 bases in the middle. The CDR3 is 15 residues long. CDR1 ENHRY and CDR2 SYGVKD come from the germline V gene. This chain's CDR3 is CAISESSSWGNEQYF. Here the CDR3 DNA reads TGTGCCATCAGTGAGTCGTCATCGTGGGGGAATGAGCAGTACTTC.

This chain uses TRBV27 with TRBJ1-1; 8 nucleotides align to TRBD1. The CDR3 totals 14 residues. Germline V gene data show CDR1 as MNHEY and CDR2 as SMNVEV (reference sequence). V gave up 3 bases and J gave up 5 bases; unmatched junction bases: 5. The CDR3 nucleotides are TGTGCCAGCAGTTTTGGGACAGGTTCGACTGAAGCTTTCTTT. It yields the protein CASSFGTGSTEAFF.

The J gene is TRBJ1-2, the V gene TRBV28, with 9 bases identical to TRBD1. The CDR3 has 15 residues. J gave up 2 bases and V 9 bases, and 10 bases lay outside the gene matches. Germline V gene lookup returns CDR1 MDHEN and CDR2 SYDVKM. CDR3 protein: CASGDPGQGNYGYTF. The CDR3 bases are TGTGCCAGTGGAGATCCGGGACAGGGAAACTATGGCTACACCTTC.

The chain combines TRBV6-5 with TRBJ1-1; D perhaps matches TRBD1 (6 bases). CDR3 size: 13 residues. V gave up 2 bases and J gave up 4 bases, with 8 bases separating them. Germline V gene sequence: CDR1 MNHEY, CDR2 SVGAGI. The DNA for the CDR3 is TGTGCCAGCAGTTACAGGGGGAGCACTGAAGCTTTCTTT. Translated, it gives CASSYRGSTEAFF.

This chain uses TRBV20-1 with TRBJ2-5; D unclear. From germline, CDR1 is DFQATT and CDR2 SNEGSKA (reference sequence). The CDR3 has 11 amino acids. V was pared by 7 bases and J by 2 bases, with 8 bases between. The CDR3 DNA follows: TGCAGTGTAAGATTTCAAGAGACCCAGTACTTC. Translated: CSVRFQETQYF.

As for this clone: The same CDR3 is also encoded by other DNA sequences in this sample. This rearrangement joins TRBV27 to TRBJ2-3; TRBD2 might be the D (7 bases). Germline V gene sequence: CDR1 MNHEY, CDR2 SMNVEV (reference sequence). The CDR3 has 15 residues. V was shortened by 4 bases and J by 3 bases, with 14 bases between the two germline ends. CDR3 DNA sequence: TGTGCCAGCAGTTCCAGGGGAGGGTGGACAGATACGCAGTATTTT. This gives the protein CASSSRGGWTDTQYF.

J is TRBJ2-6 and V is TRBV19; no clear D. Germline V gene lookup returns CDR1 LNHDA and CDR2 SQIVND (reference sequence). The CDR3 length is 15 residues. V lost 3 bases to trimming and J lost 1 base, with 7 bases between them. CDR3 sequence reads: CASSILVSGANVLTF. The CDR3 DNA follows: TGTGCCAGTAGTATTCTCGTTTCTGGGGCCAACGTCCTGACTTTC. Using reference TRBV19 and TRBJ2-6 for the parts outside the CDR3, the full variable domain is DGGITQSPKYLFRKEGQNVTLSCEQNLNHDAMYWYRQDPGQGLRLIYYSQIVNDFQKGDIAEGYSVSREKKESFPLTVTSAQKNPTAFYLCASSILVSGANVLTFGAGSRLTVL.

V gene TRBV30 combines with J gene TRBJ1-2; TRBD1 matches 8 bases. V shed 2 bases and J 6 bases; nucleotides not matched to a gene: 11. The V gene's germline CDR1 is GTSNPN and CDR2 SVGIG (reference sequence). The length of the CDR3 is 15 residues. The CDR3 loop is CAWSLLDRVDDGYTF. DNA for the CDR3: TGTGCCTGGAGTCTATTGGACAGGGTGGACGATGGCTACACCTTC.

Only a few counts were recorded for this clone. The rearrangement links TRBV7-9 to TRBJ2-3, with D uncertain. Looked up from germline, CDR1 is SEHNR and CDR2 is FQNEAQ (reference sequence). Trimming stripped 2 bases from V and 2 bases from J, with 5 bases between. This CDR3 is built from 13 residues. CDR3 bases: TGTGCCAGCAGCTTACTCCTCACAGATACGCAGTATTTT. Protein product: CASSLLLTDTQYF. Complete variable domain (other parts from reference TRBV7-9 and TRBJ2-3): DTGVSQNPRHKITKRGQNVTFRCDPISEHNRLYWYRQTLGQGPEFLTYFQNEAQLEKSRLLSDRFSAERPKGSFSTLEIQRTEQGDSAMYLCASSLLLTDTQYFGPGTRLTVL.

A remark on this clone: This sequence may be a read error, since a much larger clone differs from it by one base. The chain couples TRBV5-1 to TRBJ1-1; D ambiguous. CDR1 and CDR2 from the germline V gene are SGHRS and YFSETQ. This CDR3 is built from 13 residues. V was clipped by 0 bases and J by 1 base, with 4 bases between them. CDR3 residues: CASSLEENTEAFF. The DNA for the CDR3 is TGCGCCAGCAGCTTGGAAGAGAACACTGAAGCTTTCTTT.

CDR3: CASSLAGSNEQFF. The CDR3 nucleotides are TGCGCCAGCAGCTTGGCGGGATCCAATGAGCAGTTCTTC. This rearrangement joins TRBV5-1 to TRBJ2-1, with D tentatively TRBD2 (5 bases). The CDR3 spans 13 residues. Germline CDR1 SGHRS, CDR2 YFSETQ. Trimming took off 0 bases at V and 6 bases at J, with 7 bases between the two ends.

The chain uses TRBV7-9 and TRBJ2-2; maybe TRBD1 (6 bases). Trimming stripped 5 bases from V and 2 bases from J, with 9 bases between. The V gene's germline CDR1 is SEHNR and CDR2 FQNEAQ (reference sequence). The CDR3 is 14 residues long. The CDR3 protein is CASSGGSNTGELFF. The CDR3 DNA is TGTGCCAGCAGCGGGGGCTCAAACACCGGGGAGCTGTTTTTT.

This clone occurred a few times. V usage is TRBV6-6 and J usage is TRBJ1-5; D uncertain. Germline lookup yields CDR1 MNHNY and CDR2 SVGAGI (reference sequence). The V end lost 6 bases, the J end lost 4 bases, and 13 bases lay between the germline ends. The CDR3 runs 14 residues. CDR3: CASSPLGGNQPQHF. CDR3 nucleotides: TGTGCCAGCAGCCCTTTGGGTGGGAATCAGCCCCAGCATTTT.

In this sample, this clone turned up many times. The V and J genes are TRBV28 and TRBJ1-5; a possible D gene is TRBD1 (5 bases). V lost 6 bases and J lost 5, with 23 bases in between. Per germline, CDR1 MDHEN and CDR2 SYDVKM. This CDR3 region has 17 residues. The DNA of the CDR3 is TGTGCCAGCAGCCCCGGGTTTGGCAGGGAGGGAGATCAGCCCCAGCATTTT. Its translation is CASSPGFGREGDQPQHF.

The gene calls are TRBV7-6 and TRBJ2-2; TRBD1 matches 11 bases. The CDR3 runs to 16 residues. Losses at the gene ends were 5 bases for V and 4 bases for J; bases not matched to a gene: 6. Per germline, CDR1 SGHVS and CDR2 FNYEAQ. CDR3 in amino acids: CASSVGQGATTGELFF. CDR3 nucleotide sequence: TGTGCCAGCAGCGTAGGACAGGGGGCGACCACCGGGGAGCTGTTTTTT.

This chain joins TRBV20-1 and TRBJ1-2; unclear D gene. Trimming removed 2 bases from V and 8 bases from J, with 9 bases in between. Germline CDR1 reads DFQATT; CDR2 reads SNEGSKA (reference sequence). This CDR3 spans 11 amino acids. Written as DNA, the CDR3 is TGCAGTGCTAGATTGGAGGCGGGCTACACCTTC. This codes for CSARLEAGYTF.

In DNA form, the CDR3 reads TGTGCCAGCAGTCCGGGACAACAGAGTGGCTACACCTTC. Amino acids: CASSPGQQSGYTF. The chain carries TRBV2 and TRBJ1-2, with D maybe TRBD1 (6 bases). CDR1 and CDR2 (germline): SNHLY, FYNNEI. V lost 5 bases and J 7 bases, leaving 14 bases between the germline ends. The CDR3 is made up of 13 amino acids.